These 18 T cell receptor beta chains originate from one sample sequenced in a study of beta chain features in type 1 diabetes. Sequenced material consisted of expressed TCRB transcripts (all of the isolated RNA was reverse transcribed). Sequencing used immunoSEQ multiplex PCR; TCRdb keeps in-frame clones, though not all of them. The table lists about 340,000 clones, less than 10% of them singletons. Sequenced: central memory CD4+ T cells from blood. These receptors came from a young woman in good health.

This chain joins TRBV5-1 and TRBJ2-5; D not certain. CDR1 and CDR2 (germline): SGHRS, YFSETQ. The CDR3 runs 14 residues. V was trimmed by 0 bases and J by 5 bases, leaving 11 bases between them. CDR3 loop: CASSLEGSRETQYF. The CDR3 region has the DNA TGCGCCAGCAGCTTGGAGGGTAGCAGGGAGACCCAGTACTTC.

The chain is built from TRBV5-4 and TRBJ2-5, with 9 bases identical to TRBD2. V lost 3 bases, J lost 2 bases, and 5 bases stayed unmatched. From germline, CDR1 is SGHNT and CDR2 YYREEE (reference sequence). The CDR3 runs 15 residues. The CDR3 region has the DNA TGTGCCAGCAGCTCGGCGACTAGCGGTCAAGAGACCCAGTACTTC. This encodes CASSSATSGQETQYF.

The CDR3 spells CASSGWGQQETQYF. CDR3 nucleotides: TGTGCCAGCAGCGGGTGGGGACAACAAGAGACCCAGTACTTC. The rearrangement links TRBV5-5 to TRBJ2-5, with a weak D call TRBD1 (6 bases). This CDR3 is 14 amino acids long. Germline lookup yields CDR1 SGHKS and CDR2 YYEKEE (reference sequence). V was cut by 4 bases and J by 2 bases, with 12 bases left in between.

There are a few counts of this clone. CDR3 loop: CASTRDRGDYGYTF. Here the CDR3 DNA reads TGTGCCAGCACCCGGGACAGGGGTGACTATGGCTACACCTTC. The rearrangement links TRBV6-5 to TRBJ1-2; 10 bases agree with TRBD1. Germline CDR1 and CDR2: MNHEY and SVGAGI. The CDR3 is 14 residues long. Germline trimming cut 7 bases from V and 3 bases from J; bases unmatched to any gene: 5.

This clone has only a few counts. The chain has TRBV6-1 and TRBJ2-7; 11 bases are shared with TRBD2. This CDR3 spans 15 amino acids. Germline lookup yields CDR1 MNHNS and CDR2 SASEGT. After removal of 4 bases from V and 1 base from J, the junction contained 3 bases not matched to a gene. The CDR3 DNA reads as TGTGCCAGCAGTGGCACTAGCGGGAGTTCCTACGAGCAGTACTTC. This codes for CASSGTSGSSYEQYF.

J is TRBJ2-3 and V is TRBV29-1, with 8 bases fitting TRBD2. J was trimmed by 4 bases and V by 6 bases; bases with no gene match: 6. Germline V CDR1 and CDR2: SQVTM, ANQGSEA. CDR3 length equals 13 residues. CDR3 sequence (DNA): TGCAGCGTAGCGGGAGTTGGGGCAGATACGCAGTATTTT. This translates into CSVAGVGADTQYF.

Only a few counts were recorded for this clone. This CDR3 reads CASSPWTGVPPQHF. The CDR3 coding sequence is TGTGCCAGCAGTCCGTGGACAGGAGTCCCCCCCCAGCATTTT. This sequence joins TRBV28 and TRBJ1-5; 7 bases match TRBD1. The CDR3 is 14 amino acids. V gave up 5 bases and J gave up 10 bases; unmatched junction bases: 11. Germline CDR1 reads MDHEN; CDR2 reads SYDVKM.

This clone occurred many times. The chain has TRBV13 and TRBJ2-3; D not certain. There are 19 residues in the CDR3. Germline loops: CDR1 PRHDT, CDR2 FYEKMQ (reference sequence). The V and J ends lost 0 bases and 3 bases respectively, with 22 bases between them. CDR3 coding DNA: TGTGCCAGCAGCTTAGGTTTCGGGTTAGCAGAAGGTGTAACAGATACGCAGTATTTT. Translated: CASSLGFGLAEGVTDTQYF.

The chain recombines TRBV10-3 with TRBJ2-4, with TRBD2 as a possible D gene (6 bases). The V and J ends lost 10 bases and 6 bases respectively, with 13 bases between them. The CDR3 extends over 12 amino acids. CDR1 and CDR2 (germline): ENHRY, SYGVKD. CDR3 loop: CASGEVRNIQYF. CDR3 sequence (DNA): TGTGCCAGCGGGGAGGTTCGAAACATTCAGTACTTC.

This clone has a handful of counts. This chain links TRBV25-1 with TRBJ2-7; D is ambiguous. Trimming shortened V by 6 bases and J by 3 bases, and 9 bases separated the two germline ends. This CDR3 region has 12 residues. CDR1 and CDR2 from the germline V gene are MGHDK and SYGVNS. The CDR3 nucleotides read TGTGCCAGCAGGAGAGGCCTCTACGAGCAGTACTTC. As protein: CASRRGLYEQYF.

V usage is TRBV29-1 and J usage is TRBJ2-4; 8 bases align to TRBD1. The V segment lost 5 bases and the J segment 2 bases; nucleotides outside the gene matches: 8. Germline V gives CDR1 SQVTM, CDR2 ANQGSEA. This CDR3 is built from 15 residues. The CDR3 spells CSVSQGAGTKNIQYF. The CDR3 DNA reads as TGCAGCGTTTCTCAGGGGGCTGGGACCAAAAACATTCAGTACTTC.

This clone was counted only a few times. This rearrangement joins TRBV5-6 to TRBJ2-5, with 8 nucleotides matching TRBD1. V gave up 0 bases and J gave up 5 bases; unmatched junction bases: 9. CDR3 size: 16 residues. Germline assignment: CDR1 SGHDT and CDR2 YYEEEE. CDR3 sequence: CASSLGAGTGGETQYF. CDR3 sequence (DNA): TGTGCCAGCAGCTTGGGAGCCGGGACAGGTGGGGAGACCCAGTACTTC.

This clone was observed a handful of times. The chain links TRBV7-2 to TRBJ1-5, with no clear D. The CDR3 totals 15 residues. The germline gives CDR1 SGHTA, CDR2 FQGNSA. V lost 5 bases to trimming and J lost 1 base, with 12 bases between them. The CDR3 region is CASSPSAGSNQPQHF. CDR3 in DNA: TGTGCCAGCAGCCCCAGCGCGGGGAGCAATCAGCCCCAGCATTTT.

The V call is TRBV7-3, the J call TRBJ2-7, with 13 bases identical to TRBD2. The germline CDR1 and CDR2 sequences are SGHTA and FQGTGA. The CDR3 covers 15 residues. V was clipped by 5 bases and J by 5 bases; unmatched bases: 6. The CDR3 coding sequence is TGTGCCAGCAGCCCAGGGACTAGCGGGAACCACGAGCAGTACTTC. Translating it yields CASSPGTSGNHEQYF.

The chain carries TRBV10-3 and TRBJ2-5, with 9 bases that match TRBD2. The V gene's germline CDR1 is ENHRY and CDR2 SYGVKD. Trimming took 3 bases from V and 4 from J; bases not matched to a gene: 12. There are 17 residues in the CDR3. CDR3 protein: CAISDSGSGRLRETQYF. The CDR3 nucleotides read TGTGCCATCAGTGATTCGGGTAGCGGGAGACTGAGAGAGACCCAGTACTTC.

This clone was found once. The rearrangement links TRBV9 to TRBJ2-5; 9 bases line up with TRBD2. This CDR3 spans 15 amino acids. Germline CDR1 is SGDLS and CDR2 is YYNGEE. After removal of 0 bases from V and 2 bases from J, the junction contained 2 bases not matched to a gene. CDR3 DNA: TGTGCCAGCAGCGTAGCCCTAGCGGGGCAAGAGACCCAGTACTTC. It yields the protein CASSVALAGQETQYF.

There are a few counts of this clone. The rearrangement links TRBV5-1 to TRBJ2-1; D is perhaps TRBD2 (6 bases). V shed 6 bases and J shed 0 bases, with 13 bases lying between them. CDR1 is SGHRS, CDR2 YFSETQ, per germline. The CDR3 has 15 amino acids. Written as DNA, the CDR3 is TGCGCCAGCACCCCACTCGGGAGCTCCTACAATGAGCAGTTCTTC. Its protein is CASTPLGSSYNEQFF.

The CDR3 DNA is TGTGCCAGCAGCTCTAGGGCCACCGGGGAGCTGTTTTTT. Translating it yields CASSSRATGELFF. The chain carries TRBV7-3 and TRBJ2-2; D remains unclear. V dropped 4 bases and J dropped 4 bases, with 7 bases sitting between them. CDR1 is SGHTA and CDR2 is FQGTGA in the germline V gene. The CDR3 has 13 amino acids.